The table lists the clone carrying this TCR beta chain with many counts. Its antigen is currently unknown. This sample was included in a study of response to subunit inactivated influenza vaccine. A single record per CDR3 protein comes from TCRdb applying MiXCR to the RT-PCR reads. This table has 500,000 or so distinct CDR3 sequences, approximately 10% appearing once. General study points: Authors suggested that a seasonal influenza vaccination recruits few new T cells each time.

The sequence was obtained from a man aged 45-60 years who received an inactivated influenza vaccine. Sample: PBMCs from blood, taken roughly 45 days after vaccination.

CDR3 coding DNA: TGTGCCAGCAGCTTGGACACAGCACAAGAGACCCAGTACTTC. Its translation is CASSLDTAQETQYF. The chain carries TRBV7-9 and TRBJ2-5; TRBD1 is a possible D gene (5 bases). Looked up from germline, CDR1 is SEHNR and CDR2 is FQNEAQ (reference sequence). The CDR3 sequence is 14 residues long. Trimming took 3 bases from V and 2 from J, leaving 10 bases between them.